A selection of T cell receptor beta chains follows, all from one sample in a study of OX40 agonist ivuxolimab in advanced cancers. Profiling relied on immunoSEQ multiplex PCR, and the TCRdb table lists in-frame clones only, not all of them. Here the sample spans approximately 69,000 clones, around 88% being singletons. The material sequenced was CD4+ or CD8+ T cells sorted from blood, taken in a trial of the OX40 agonist ivuxolimab. All receptors derive from an adult with an advanced solid tumor such as melanoma, head and neck, liver or kidney cancer. Both conserved end residues are part of each CDR3. D genes are given only for firm matches. The size of a clone is reported for some rows only, either as once, few or many, or as a class for expanded clones.

d_call	v_call	j_call	clone_size	cdr3_aa	cdr3_nt
.	TRBV28	TRBJ2-3	.	CASSSNRAARLGDTQYF	TGTGCCAGCAGTTCCAACAGGGCGGCACGGTTAGGAGATACGCAGTATTTT
TRBD2	TRBV7-3	TRBJ2-3	.	CASSLAPSGGSSDTQYF	TGTGCCAGCAGCTTAGCCCCCAGCGGGGGTTCTTCAGATACGCAGTATTTT
TRBD1	TRBV19	TRBJ1-1	few	CASSTGTVNTEAFF	TGTGCCAGTAGTACCGGGACAGTAAACACTGAAGCTTTCTTT
.	TRBV9	TRBJ1-4	.	CASSVGTGRGEKLFF	TGTGCCAGCAGCGTAGGAACAGGGAGAGGAGAAAAACTGTTTTTT
.	TRBV19	TRBJ2-3	.	CASSYDARGKDTQYF	TGTGCCAGTAGTTATGATGCCAGGGGAAAAGATACGCAGTATTTT
TRBD2	TRBV9	TRBJ2-1	.	CASSVATSGRYGEQFF	TGTGCCAGCAGCGTAGCTACTAGCGGGAGATACGGTGAGCAGTTCTTC
.	TRBV6-1	TRBJ1-1	.	CASMWSRLAFF	TGTGCCAGCATGTGGTCCAGGTTAGCTTTCTTT
.	TRBV20-1	TRBJ2-1	.	CSARDTNEQFF	TGCAGTGCTAGAGATACCAATGAGCAGTTCTTC
.	TRBV19	TRBJ2-6	.	CASSIMRTGANVLTF	TGTGCCAGTAGTATCATGAGAACTGGGGCCAACGTCCTGACTTTC
.	TRBV9	TRBJ1-5	few	CASSVGPHQPQHF	TGTGCCAGCAGCGTAGGTCCACATCAGCCCCAGCATTTT
.	TRBV30	TRBJ1-3	.	CAWSVQSGNTIYF	TGTGCCTGGAGTGTACAATCTGGAAACACCATATATTTT
.	TRBV6-1	TRBJ2-7	.	CASSLEQGTYEQYF	TGTGCCAGCAGCCTGGAGCAGGGAACCTACGAGCAGTACTTC
.	TRBV4-2	TRBJ2-3	once	CASSQGKGGTDTQYF	TGTGCCAGCAGCCAAGGGAAAGGCGGCACAGATACGCAGTATTTT
.	TRBV19	TRBJ1-5	.	CASSMRGHSNQPQHF	TGTGCCAGTAGTATGCGAGGCCATAGCAATCAGCCCCAGCATTTT
.	TRBV27	TRBJ2-3	.	CASSWSEQSTDTQYF	TGTGCCAGCAGTTGGTCCGAGCAGTCCACAGATACGCAGTATTTT
TRBD2	TRBV11-3	TRBJ2-4	.	CASSLRSLAGGLNIQYF	TGTGCCAGCAGCTTAAGGTCTCTAGCGGGAGGGCTGAACATTCAGTACTTC
.	TRBV11-2	TRBJ2-6	.	CASSLGWVAGANVLTF	TGTGCCAGCAGCTTAGGTTGGGTGGCTGGGGCCAACGTCCTGACTTTC
.	TRBV5-1	TRBJ1-5	.	CASSLAGNNQPQHF	TGCGCCAGCAGCTTGGCCGGGAACAATCAGCCCCAGCATTTT
TRBD1	TRBV5-1	TRBJ2-7	.	CASSSRDRGPYEQYF	TGCGCCAGCAGCTCCCGGGACAGGGGTCCCTACGAGCAGTACTTC
TRBD1	TRBV7-9	TRBJ1-1	.	CASSLIQGRGNTEAFF	TGTGCCAGCAGCCTGATACAGGGGCGGGGGAACACTGAAGCTTTCTTT
.	TRBV12-2	TRBJ1-2	few	CASRLAGRADYGYTF	TGTGCAAGTCGCTTAGCGGGCAGGGCGGACTATGGCTACACCTTC
.	TRBV7-9	TRBJ1-6	.	CASKQSSYNSPLHF	TGTGCCAGCAAGCAGAGCTCCTATAATTCACCCCTCCACTTT
.	TRBV28	TRBJ1-2	.	CASSFDSPPGYTF	TGTGCCAGCAGTTTTGACAGCCCCCCGGGCTACACCTTC
.	TRBV7-8	TRBJ1-5	.	CASSLGEGGWHQPQHF	TGTGCCAGCAGCTTAGGGGAGGGAGGGTGGCATCAGCCCCAGCATTTT
.	TRBV20-1	TRBJ1-1	.	CSARVGTEAFF	TGCAGTGCTAGAGTTGGGACTGAAGCTTTCTTT
.	TRBV9	TRBJ2-7	.	CASSVGRLSYEQYF	TGTGCCAGCAGCGTAGGGCGGCTCTCCTACGAGCAGTACTTC
.	TRBV7-8	TRBJ1-2	.	CASSPRSTSTYGYTF	TGTGCCAGCAGCCCCCGGTCGACTAGCACATATGGCTACACCTTC
.	TRBV9	TRBJ1-1	.	CASSLGTLNTEAFF	TGTGCCAGCAGCCTCGGGACTCTGAACACTGAAGCTTTCTTT
.	TRBV6-1	TRBJ2-1	.	CASSEPSRGRGGRNEQFF	TGTGCCAGCAGTGAACCTAGTCGGGGGAGAGGGGGGAGGAATGAGCAGTTCTTC
.	TRBV28	TRBJ1-2	.	CASSLTDYGYTF	TGTGCCAGCAGTTTAACTGACTATGGCTACACCTTC
.	TRBV28	TRBJ2-3	.	CASGGRGSTDTQYF	TGTGCCAGCGGTGGGCGGGGCAGTACAGATACGCAGTATTTT
TRBD2	TRBV2	TRBJ2-3	.	CASTEMQAGDTQYF	TGTGCCAGCACTGAGATGCAAGCGGGGGATACGCAGTATTTT
.	TRBV29-1	TRBJ2-7	once	CSVGSPGYEQYF	TGCAGCGTTGGTTCTCCCGGCTACGAGCAGTACTTC
TRBD1	TRBV6-6	TRBJ1-1	.	CASSSTGADTEAFF	TGTGCCAGCAGTTCTACAGGGGCGGACACTGAAGCTTTCTTT
.	TRBV20-1	TRBJ2-7	.	CSSRMGREQYF	TGCAGTTCCAGAATGGGGCGCGAGCAGTACTTC
.	TRBV5-4	TRBJ2-3	.	CASSLRSTRADTQYF	TGTGCCAGCAGCTTAAGGTCTACCCGCGCAGATACGCAGTATTTT
.	TRBV30	TRBJ1-2	few	CAWTSSVGLDYTF	TGTGCCTGGACATCGTCCGTAGGGCTTGACTACACCTTC
.	TRBV6-5	TRBJ2-5	.	CASSSGPGTQYF	TGTGCCAGCAGTTCTGGGCCGGGGACCCAGTACTTC
.	TRBV10-3	TRBJ2-6	.	CAISEDRKSSGANVLTF	TGTGCCATCAGTGAGGACCGGAAGAGCTCTGGGGCCAACGTCCTGACTTTC
TRBD1	TRBV30	TRBJ2-2	.	CAWSISRTGNPGELFF	TGTGCCTGGAGCATTTCCCGGACAGGAAACCCCGGGGAGCTGTTTTTT
.	TRBV10-1	TRBJ2-3	.	CASSVSWGTAGPTDTQYF	TGCGCCAGCAGTGTATCCTGGGGGACGGCGGGACCCACAGATACGCAGTATTTT
.	TRBV25-1	TRBJ1-1	.	CASSQVGTEAFF	TGTGCCAGCAGTCAGGTGGGCACTGAAGCTTTCTTT
TRBD2	TRBV9	TRBJ2-3	.	CASSVATASGGPTSTDTQYF	TGTGCCAGCAGCGTAGCTACGGCTAGCGGGGGACCCACTAGCACAGATACGCAGTATTTT
.	TRBV4-2	TRBJ2-2	.	CASSQDGRNRAPGELFF	TGTGCCAGCAGCCAAGATGGGCGGAACCGGGCCCCCGGGGAGCTGTTTTTT
.	TRBV10-2	TRBJ2-1	once	CASSLDSSGSYNEQFF	TGCGCCAGCAGCCTAGACAGCTCGGGCTCCTACAATGAGCAGTTCTTC
.	TRBV7-7	TRBJ2-7	.	CASSFGVADTYEQYF	TGTGCTAGCAGTTTTGGTGTGGCGGATACCTACGAGCAGTACTTC
TRBD1	TRBV19	TRBJ2-5	.	CASSMGPGTDQETQYF	TGTGCCAGTAGTATGGGCCCGGGGACAGATCAAGAGACCCAGTACTTC
TRBD1	TRBV28	TRBJ1-2	.	CASSSSPPSPGQKNYGYTF	TGTGCCAGCAGTTCCTCACCCCCATCCCCGGGACAGAAAAACTATGGCTACACCTTC
TRBD2	TRBV7-9	TRBJ2-5	.	CASSLTPSGRAGETQYF	TGTGCCAGCAGCTTAACTCCTAGCGGGAGGGCCGGGGAGACCCAGTACTTC